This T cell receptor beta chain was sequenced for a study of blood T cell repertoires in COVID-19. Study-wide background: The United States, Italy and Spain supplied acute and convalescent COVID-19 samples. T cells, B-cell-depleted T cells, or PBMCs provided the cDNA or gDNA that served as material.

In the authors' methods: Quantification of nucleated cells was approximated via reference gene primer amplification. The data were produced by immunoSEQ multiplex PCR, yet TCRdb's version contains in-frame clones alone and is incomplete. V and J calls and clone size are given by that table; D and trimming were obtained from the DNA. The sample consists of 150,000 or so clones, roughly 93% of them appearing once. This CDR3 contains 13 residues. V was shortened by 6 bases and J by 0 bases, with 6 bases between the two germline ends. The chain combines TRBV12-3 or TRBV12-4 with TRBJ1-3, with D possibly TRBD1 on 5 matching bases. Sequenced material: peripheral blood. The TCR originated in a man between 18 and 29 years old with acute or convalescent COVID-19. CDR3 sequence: CASRGPSGNTIYF. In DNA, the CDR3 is TGTGCCAGCAGGGGGCCCTCTGGAAACACCATATATTTT.